This TCR beta chain was profiled in a study of CD8 T cells in Susac syndrome. Study observations and caveats: Peak Susac CD8+ clonal expansion was seen in TEMRA cells and active patients. Approximately 16 Susac-specific public clones were found in total CD8+ repertoires and about five in CD8+ TEMRA repertoires.

CDR1 and CDR2 (germline): KGHSH, LQKENI. V was cut by 6 bases and J by 1 base, with 12 bases left in between. This CDR3 contains 14 residues. RNA amounts of 0.5 to 1 ug underwent reverse transcription with random hexamers. From the immunoSEQ multiplex PCR reads, TCRdb called clonotypes with MiXCR, one entry per CDR3 protein. The sample carries about 190,000 distinct CDR3 sequences, roughly 94% recorded once. Notes on this clonotype: Antigen: not known.

TCR beta from blood CD8+ and CD4+ T cells was sequenced. The specimen sequenced was CD8+ T cells from PBMCs. The receptor was derived from a human donor with Susac syndrome. The gene calls are TRBV18 and TRBJ1-1; D is ambiguous. Here the CDR3 DNA reads TGTGCCAGCTCCCACCTAGGACCGAACACTGAAGCTTTCTTT. This codes for CASSHLGPNTEAFF.